A single sample is the source of the 5 T cell receptor beta chains below, sequenced in a study of T cell responses to AZD1222 COVID-19 vaccine. Sequenced by immunoSEQ multiplex PCR; TCRdb stores in-frame clones only, minus some. The table records 150,000 or so clones, around 94% of them present only once. The sample here was peripheral blood, taken on day 0 of AZD1222 vaccination. Every receptor here comes from an adult in good health.

The chain is built from TRBV5-4 and TRBJ2-3, with TRBD2 matching over 16 bases. Germline CDR1 is SGHNT and CDR2 is YYREEE (reference sequence). V was pared by 1 base and J by 6 bases, with 8 bases of the junction left unmatched. The CDR3 consists of 18 residues. The CDR3: CASSLKYGTSGRGDTQYF. Here the CDR3 DNA reads TGTGCCAGCAGCTTGAAATATGGGACTAGCGGGAGGGGTGATACGCAGTATTTT.

The rearrangement links TRBV29-1 to TRBJ1-1; D perhaps matches TRBD1 (6 bases). Germline lookup yields CDR1 SQVTM and CDR2 ANQGSEA. The V gene lost 6 bases and the J gene lost 0 bases, with 11 bases spanning the gap. The CDR3 sequence is 13 residues long. The CDR3 region is CSVQGPMNTEAFF. The DNA of the CDR3 is TGCAGCGTACAGGGCCCCATGAACACTGAAGCTTTCTTT.

The genes are TRBV7-3 and TRBJ1-1; D gene ambiguous. The ends were cut back, 2 bases at V and 4 bases at J, with 11 bases in the middle. Germline assignment: CDR1 SGHTA and CDR2 FQGTGA. The CDR3 length is 14 residues. CDR3 nucleotide sequence: TGTGCCAGCAGCTTAGGACCGGTGCCCACTGAAGCTTTCTTT. It translates to CASSLGPVPTEAFF.

The gene calls are TRBV7-9 and TRBJ2-7; D gene unclear. Between the trimmed V and J ends, which lost 0 bases and 6 bases, there was a span of 6 bases. Germline loops: CDR1 SEHNR, CDR2 FQNEAQ (reference sequence). The CDR3 length is 12 residues. CDR3 sequence: CASSLARVEQYF. The DNA for the CDR3 is TGTGCCAGCAGCTTAGCCCGAGTCGAGCAGTACTTC. The full variable domain, completed using reference TRBV7-9 and TRBJ2-7, is DTGVSQNPRHKITKRGQNVTFRCDPISEHNRLYWYRQTLGQGPEFLTYFQNEAQLEKSRLLSDRFSAERPKGSFSTLEIQRTEQGDSAMYLCASSLARVEQYFGPGTRLTVT.

The CDR3 DNA reads TGTGCCAGTACGACTAGCGGGAGCGGAGATACGCAGTATTTT. Amino acid sequence: CASTTSGSGDTQYF. This rearrangement joins TRBV19 to TRBJ2-3; TRBD2 matches at 12 bases. The V segment lost 7 bases and the J segment 5 bases; nucleotides outside the gene matches: 4. This CDR3 spans 14 amino acids. The germline V gene encodes CDR1 LNHDA and CDR2 SQIVND (reference sequence).